These 26 T cell receptor beta chains came from one sample sequenced in a study of blood T cell repertoires in COVID-19. Repertoires were generated with immunoSEQ multiplex PCR, while TCRdb's copy carries only in-frame clones and drops some. The data hold some 150,000 clones, with 65% to 85% observed a single time. The sequenced sample consisted of peripheral blood. The receptors come from a human donor with acute or convalescent COVID-19. The donor label of this sample is uncertain.

The J gene is TRBJ1-1, the V gene TRBV30; D is unresolved. V gave up 2 bases and J gave up 5 bases, with 12 bases separating them. The germline gives CDR1 GTSNPN, CDR2 SVGIG (reference sequence). The CDR3 is 13 amino acids. CDR3 nucleotide sequence: TGTGCCTGGAGTATTCCGGGGAGGACTGAAGCTTTCTTT. Translating it yields CAWSIPGRTEAFF. Looking up the rest from reference TRBV30 and TRBJ1-1 gives the full variable domain: SQTIHQWPATLVQPVGSPLSLECTVEGTSNPNLYWYRQAAGRGLQLLFYSVGIGQISSEVPQNLSASRPQDRQFILSSKKLLLSDSGFYLCAWSIPGRTEAFFGQGTRLTVV.

The chain couples TRBV2 to TRBJ1-3; a possible D gene is TRBD1 (5 bases). Trimming took off 2 bases at V and 2 bases at J, with 13 bases between the two ends. This CDR3 is 16 amino acids long. CDR1 SNHLY and CDR2 FYNNEI come from the germline V gene. In DNA, the CDR3 is TGTGCCAGCAGTGAATTGCAGGGTGTCGCTGGAAACACCATATATTTT. The encoded protein is CASSELQGVAGNTIYF.

This sequence joins TRBV4-1 and TRBJ2-2, with D tentatively TRBD2 (6 bases). The CDR3 contains 15 residues. Germline V gives CDR1 MGHRA, CDR2 YSYEKL. V lost 3 bases, J lost 2 bases, and 10 bases lay in between. CDR3 coding DNA: TGCGCCAGCAGCCAGGTCGGGACTAACACCGGGGAGCTGTTTTTT. Its translation is CASSQVGTNTGELFF.

The V call is TRBV18, the J call TRBJ1-2, with a possible D match to TRBD1 (6 bases). The CDR3 extends over 14 amino acids. V was pared by 2 bases and J by 4 bases, with 11 bases between. Germline V gene lookup returns CDR1 KGHSH and CDR2 LQKENI. The CDR3 sequence: CASSPNRDIYGYTF. The CDR3, as DNA: TGTGCCAGCTCACCAAATAGGGACATCTATGGCTACACCTTC.

The rearrangement joins TRBV13 to TRBJ2-2; a weak D match, TRBD1 (5 bases). V dropped 3 bases and J dropped 3 bases, with 17 bases sitting between them. The germline V gene encodes CDR1 PRHDT and CDR2 FYEKMQ (reference sequence). The CDR3 totals 17 residues. The CDR3 protein is CASSLANQGRHTGELFF. The CDR3 nucleotides are TGTGCCAGCAGCTTGGCTAATCAGGGTCGGCACACCGGGGAGCTGTTTTTT.

This clone was detected only once. V gene TRBV2 combines with J gene TRBJ2-3, with 7 nucleotides matching TRBD2. CDR1 SNHLY and CDR2 FYNNEI come from the germline V gene. After removal of 7 bases from V and 2 bases from J, the junction contained 6 bases not matched to a gene. CDR3 length: 14 amino acids. The CDR3 sequence is CASMPSGVTDTQYF. DNA of the CDR3: TGTGCCAGCATGCCGAGCGGGGTCACAGATACGCAGTATTTT.

J is TRBJ1-1 and V is TRBV25-1, with TRBD1 as a possible D gene (6 bases). The V end was cut by 1 base, the J end by 6 bases, with 15 bases between. The CDR3 runs 15 residues. The V gene's germline CDR1 is MGHDK and CDR2 SYGVNS. The CDR3 DNA is TGTGCCAGCAGTGAATCCACTGGACAGCTAGCTGAAGCTTTCTTT. This codes for CASSESTGQLAEAFF.

V and J are TRBV27 and TRBJ2-3; 8 bases line up with TRBD1. Germline lookup yields CDR1 MNHEY and CDR2 SMNVEV (reference sequence). After removal of 9 bases from V and 4 bases from J, the junction contained 9 bases not matched to a gene. The CDR3 consists of 14 residues. The CDR3 bases are TGTGCCAGTGTCGGGGCAGGGGGCTCAGATACGCAGTATTTT. This translates into CASVGAGGSDTQYF.

The sample holds one count of this clone. The gene calls are TRBV7-3 and TRBJ1-6, with a weak D call TRBD1 (6 bases). Germline V gene lookup returns CDR1 SGHTA and CDR2 FQGTGA. V was cut by 4 bases and J by 3 bases, with 7 bases left in between. The CDR3 runs to 14 residues. In DNA form, the CDR3 reads TGTGCCAGCAGCTCACAGGGCTATAATTCACCCCTCCACTTT. This encodes CASSSQGYNSPLHF.

In DNA, the CDR3 is TGTGCCAGCAGTTACCAGTTACGTTCCGAGCAGTACTTC. This sequence encodes CASSYQLRSEQYF. The chain joins TRBV6-5 to TRBJ2-7; no reliable D call. The CDR3 is made up of 13 amino acids. Between the trimmed V and J ends, which lost 2 bases and 6 bases, there was a span of 11 bases. Germline CDR1 and CDR2: MNHEY and SVGAGI.

V is TRBV5-3 and J is TRBJ1-5, with 7 bases identical to TRBD1. TRBV5-3 belongs to the ORF category, with a function that is uncertain. The trim removed 0 bases at V and 4 bases at J, leaving 10 bases unmatched. This CDR3 has 17 residues. In DNA, the CDR3 is TGTGCCAGAAGCTTGGCCCCAGCAGGGGGTGGAAATCAGCCCCAGCATTTT. Its translation: CARSLAPAGGGNQPQHF.

This clone occurred a few times. This chain joins TRBV5-1 and TRBJ1-1; TRBD1 matches at 8 bases. Germline loops: CDR1 SGHRS, CDR2 YFSETQ. Unmatched junction bases numbered 9, after V lost 4 bases and J lost 7 bases. The CDR3 length is 14 residues. The CDR3 bases are TGCGCCAGCAGCCAGACTACAGGGGGGCGTGAAGCTTTCTTT. Residues: CASSQTTGGREAFF.

J is TRBJ2-2 and V is TRBV3-1 (or the pseudogene TRBV3-2), with TRBD1 matching 9 bases. There are 16 residues in the CDR3. V lost 4 bases to trimming and J lost 1 base; unmatched junction nucleotides: 4. The V gene's germline CDR1 is LGHDT and CDR2 YNNKEL (reference sequence). The CDR3 DNA reads TGTGCCAGCAGCCTCCGGACAGGGGTGAACACCGGGGAGCTGTTTTTT. Translating it yields CASSLRTGVNTGELFF.

This clone has a single count. J is TRBJ1-2 and V is TRBV6-5, with D uncertain. This CDR3 is built from 15 residues. Per germline, CDR1 MNHEY and CDR2 SVGAGI. V was cut by 0 bases and J by 9 bases, with 17 bases left in between. Here the CDR3 DNA reads TGTGCCAGCAGTTACTCTCCGGGAGAGAGCAGGAGCTACACCTTC. The encoded protein is CASSYSPGESRSYTF.

V is TRBV7-8 and J is TRBJ1-5; possibly TRBD1 for D (5 bases). Per the germline V gene, CDR1 is SGHVS and CDR2 is FQNEAQ. Between the trimmed V and J ends, which lost 3 bases and 7 bases, there was a span of 10 bases. The CDR3 is 13 amino acids. In nucleotides, the CDR3 is TGTGCCAGCAGCTTTGGGGGGTTCCAGCCCCAGCATTTT. This gives the protein CASSFGGFQPQHF.

The chain combines TRBV7-9 with TRBJ1-4; D not certain. Germline values: CDR1 SEHNR, CDR2 FQNEAQ (reference sequence). Trimming removed 1 base at V and 6 bases at J, with 18 bases between. The CDR3 spans 17 residues. The CDR3 coding sequence is TGTGCCAGCAGCTTAGGAGGCGGGGTTCGGGGAGATGAAAAACTGTTTTTT. Protein product: CASSLGGGVRGDEKLFF.

The V call is TRBV18, the J call TRBJ2-7; TRBD1 agrees at 11 bases. Trimming took 0 bases from V and 4 from J; bases not matched to a gene: 2. The CDR3 runs 15 residues. Germline-derived CDR1 and CDR2 are KGHSH and LQKENI. CDR3 coding DNA: TGTGCCAGCTCACCACCGGGGGACAGGGGGTACGAGCAGTACTTC. Encoded protein: CASSPPGDRGYEQYF.

The rearrangement links TRBV7-8 to TRBJ1-2; 10 bases line up with TRBD1. CDR1 is SGHVS, CDR2 FQNEAQ, per germline. V shed 7 bases, J shed 5 bases, and the junction held 7 bases outside the gene matches. The CDR3 loop spans 14 amino acids. The CDR3 region is CASTAGDRGYGYTF. CDR3 nucleotide sequence: TGTGCCAGCACCGCCGGGGACAGGGGATATGGCTACACCTTC. Full variable domain (rest looked up from reference TRBV7-8 and TRBJ1-2): GAGVSQSPRYKVAKRGQDVALRCDPISGHVSLFWYQQALGQGPEFLTYFQNEAQLDKSGLPSDRFFAERPEGSVSTLKIQRTQQEDSAVYLCASTAGDRGYGYTFGSGTRLTVV.

This chain links TRBV3-1 (or the pseudogene TRBV3-2) with TRBJ2-7; tentative D call: TRBD1 (6 bases). CDR1 is LGHDT, CDR2 YNNKEL, per germline (reference sequence). V shed 1 base and J shed 2 bases, with 9 bases lying between them. The CDR3 totals 14 residues. In nucleotides, the CDR3 is TGTGCCAGCAGCCAAGGGACAGATACCTACGAGCAGTACTTC. It specifies CASSQGTDTYEQYF.

This clone was picked up one time. The rearrangement uses TRBV5-1 and TRBJ1-4, with 8 bases aligning to TRBD1. V lost 0 bases to trimming and J lost 6 bases; unmatched junction nucleotides: 7. CDR1 and CDR2 (germline): SGHRS, YFSETQ. CDR3 length: 16 amino acids. The CDR3 DNA sequence: TGCGCCAGCAGCTTGGCCGGACAGGGAGGGGATGAAAAACTGTTTTTT. This translates into CASSLAGQGGDEKLFF. Combining the CDR3 with reference TRBV5-1 and TRBJ1-4 gives the whole variable domain KAGVTQTPRYLIKTRGQQVTLSCSPISGHRSVSWYQQTPGQGLQFLFEYFSETQRNKGNFPGRFSGRQFSNSRSEMNVSTLELGDSALYLCASSLAGQGGDEKLFFGSGTQLSVL.

This clone has just one count. This chain connects TRBV5-1 to TRBJ2-1; a possible D gene is TRBD1 (5 bases). V lost 0 bases to trimming and J lost 8 bases, with 12 bases between them. The CDR3 has 14 residues. The germline gives CDR1 SGHRS, CDR2 YFSETQ. The CDR3 coding sequence is TGCGCCAGCAGCTTGGTTCAGGGTGACGATGAGCAGTTCTTC. It specifies CASSLVQGDDEQFF.

The chain couples TRBV20-1 to TRBJ1-5; D unclear. Trimming stripped 3 bases from V and 4 bases from J, with 10 bases between. This CDR3 is built from 13 residues. The germline V gene encodes CDR1 DFQATT and CDR2 SNEGSKA (reference sequence). The CDR3 DNA follows: TGCAGTGCTAGTCCGGGGAGGAATCAGCCCCAGCATTTT. Translated, it gives CSASPGRNQPQHF.

The V call is TRBV6-5, the J call TRBJ1-5; D unclear. This CDR3 spans 14 amino acids. The germline CDR1 and CDR2 sequences are MNHEY and SVGAGI. V shed 0 bases and J shed 4 bases, with 7 bases lying between them. CDR3 residues: CASSYSRANQPQHF. CDR3 sequence (DNA): TGTGCCAGCAGTTACTCGAGGGCTAATCAGCCCCAGCATTTT.

This clone was seen only a few times. CDR3 sequence: CASSQASAGGGTGGYTF. The DNA of the CDR3 is TGTGCCAGCAGCCAAGCCTCGGCAGGGGGAGGTACGGGAGGCTACACCTTC. This chain links TRBV4-2 with TRBJ1-2; 7 bases match TRBD1. Germline CDR1 and CDR2: LGHNA and YNFKEQ. This CDR3 has 17 amino acids. Trimming cost V 1 base and J 8 bases; bases outside gene matches: 16.

The gene calls are TRBV11-2 and TRBJ2-3; 11 bases map to TRBD2. Germline V gives CDR1 SGHAT, CDR2 FQNNGV. There are 16 residues in the CDR3. V was pared by 6 bases and J by 2 bases, with 7 bases of the junction left unmatched. For the CDR3, the DNA is TGTGCCAGCAGGAAGGGACTAGCGGACGTCACAGATACGCAGTATTTT. Residues: CASRKGLADVTDTQYF.

This chain connects TRBV29-1 to TRBJ1-3; 8 positions agree with TRBD1. The V gene's germline CDR1 is SQVTM and CDR2 ANQGSEA. The CDR3 covers 13 residues. Germline trimming cut 7 bases from V and 7 bases from J; bases unmatched to any gene: 9. The CDR3 sequence: CSGRQGNGNTIYF. The CDR3 DNA follows: TGCAGCGGGCGACAGGGGAATGGGAACACCATATATTTT. The complete variable domain, with remaining parts taken from reference TRBV29-1 and TRBJ1-3, reads SAVISQKPSRDICQRGTSLTIQCQVDSQVTMMFWYRQQPGQSLTLIATANQGSEATYESGFVIDKFPISRPNLTFSTLTVSNMSPEDSSIYLCSGRQGNGNTIYFGEGSWLTVV.